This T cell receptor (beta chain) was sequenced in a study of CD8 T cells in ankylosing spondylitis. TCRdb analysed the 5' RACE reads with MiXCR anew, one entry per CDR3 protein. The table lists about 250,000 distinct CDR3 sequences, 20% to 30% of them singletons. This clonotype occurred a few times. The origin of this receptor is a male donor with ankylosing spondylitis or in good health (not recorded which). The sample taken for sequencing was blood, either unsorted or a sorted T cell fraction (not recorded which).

CDR3 in DNA: TGTGCCAGCAGCCTGAGCGGGACGAGCTCCTACGAGCAGTACTTC. Its protein product is CASSLSGTSSYEQYF. The rearrangement links TRBV12-3 or TRBV12-4 to TRBJ2-7, with TRBD2 matching over 7 bases. J lost 0 bases, V lost 6 bases, and 8 bases had no gene match. The CDR3 is made up of 15 amino acids.